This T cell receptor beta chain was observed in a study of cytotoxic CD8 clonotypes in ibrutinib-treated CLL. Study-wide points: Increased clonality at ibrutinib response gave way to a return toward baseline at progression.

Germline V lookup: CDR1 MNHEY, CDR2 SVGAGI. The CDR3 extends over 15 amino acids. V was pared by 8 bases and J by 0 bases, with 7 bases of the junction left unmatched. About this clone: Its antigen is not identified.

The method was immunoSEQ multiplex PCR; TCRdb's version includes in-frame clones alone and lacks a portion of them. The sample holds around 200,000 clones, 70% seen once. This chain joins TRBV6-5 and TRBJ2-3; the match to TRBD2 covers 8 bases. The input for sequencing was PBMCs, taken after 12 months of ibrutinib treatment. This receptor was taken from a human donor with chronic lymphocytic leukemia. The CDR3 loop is CASSRASGSTDTQYF. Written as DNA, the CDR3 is TGTGCCAGCTCCCGGGCTAGCGGGAGCACAGATACGCAGTATTTT.